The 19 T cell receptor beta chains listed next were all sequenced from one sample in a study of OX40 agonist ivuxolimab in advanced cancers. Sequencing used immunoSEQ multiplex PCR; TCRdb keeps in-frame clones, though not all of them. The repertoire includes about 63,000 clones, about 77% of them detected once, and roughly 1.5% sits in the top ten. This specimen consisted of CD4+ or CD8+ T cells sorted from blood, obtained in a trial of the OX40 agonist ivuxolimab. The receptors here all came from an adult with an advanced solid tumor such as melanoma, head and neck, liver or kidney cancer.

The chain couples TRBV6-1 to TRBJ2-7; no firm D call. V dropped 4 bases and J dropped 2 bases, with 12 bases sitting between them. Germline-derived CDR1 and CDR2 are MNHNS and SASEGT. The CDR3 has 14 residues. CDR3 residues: CASSVAGPPYEQYF. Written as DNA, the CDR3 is TGTGCCAGCAGTGTCGCCGGGCCGCCCTACGAGCAGTACTTC.

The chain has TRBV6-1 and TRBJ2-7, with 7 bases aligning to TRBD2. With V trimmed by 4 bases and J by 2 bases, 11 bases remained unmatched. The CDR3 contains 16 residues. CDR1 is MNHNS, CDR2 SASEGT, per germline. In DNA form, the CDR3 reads TGTGCCAGCAGTGTGGGGAGGGCGACGTATACCTACGAGCAGTACTTC. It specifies CASSVGRATYTYEQYF.

The CDR3 spells CASSSEGMVEQYF. The CDR3 DNA reads TGTGCCAGCAGTTCGGAGGGTATGGTCGAGCAGTACTTC. The chain carries TRBV7-3 and TRBJ2-5; tentative D call: TRBD2 (6 bases). The DNA end favors TRBJ2-7, so the J call may be wrong. Germline assignment: CDR1 SGHTA and CDR2 FQGTGA. This CDR3 has 13 residues.

CDR3 in DNA: TGTGCCAGCAGTGGGAGCGGAGGCCTTAGCAATCAGCCCCAGCATTTT. Protein product: CASSGSGGLSNQPQHF. This chain links TRBV6-6 with TRBJ1-5; D gene ambiguous. CDR3 length equals 16 residues. V was pared by 5 bases and J by 0 bases, with 14 bases between. Germline V CDR1 and CDR2: MNHNY, SVGAGI (reference sequence).

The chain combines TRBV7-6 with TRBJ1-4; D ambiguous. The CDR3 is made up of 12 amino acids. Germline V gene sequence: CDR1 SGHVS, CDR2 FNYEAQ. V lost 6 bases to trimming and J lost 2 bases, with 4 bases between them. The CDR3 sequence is CASRDTNEKLFF. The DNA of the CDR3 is TGTGCCAGCAGGGATACTAATGAAAAACTGTTTTTT.

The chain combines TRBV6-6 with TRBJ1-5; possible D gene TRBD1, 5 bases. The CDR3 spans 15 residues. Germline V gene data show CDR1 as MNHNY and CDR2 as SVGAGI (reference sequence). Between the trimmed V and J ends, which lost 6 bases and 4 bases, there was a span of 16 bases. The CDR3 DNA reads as TGTGCCAGCAGCCGGAAGCCAGGGCAGAATCAGCCCCAGCATTTT. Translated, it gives CASSRKPGQNQPQHF.

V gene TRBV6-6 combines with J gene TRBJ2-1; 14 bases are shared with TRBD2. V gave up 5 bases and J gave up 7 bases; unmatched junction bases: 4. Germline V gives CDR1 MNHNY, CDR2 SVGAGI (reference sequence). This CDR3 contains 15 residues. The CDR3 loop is CASSPRLAGGNEQFF. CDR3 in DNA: TGTGCCAGCAGTCCCCGACTAGCGGGAGGGAATGAGCAGTTCTTC.

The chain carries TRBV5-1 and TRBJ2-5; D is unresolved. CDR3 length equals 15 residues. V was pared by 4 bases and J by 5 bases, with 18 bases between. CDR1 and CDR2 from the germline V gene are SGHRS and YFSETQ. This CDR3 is CASSVSALLGETQYF. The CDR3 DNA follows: TGCGCCAGCAGCGTATCGGCCCTCCTGGGGGAGACCCAGTACTTC. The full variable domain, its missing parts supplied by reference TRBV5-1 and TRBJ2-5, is KAGVTQTPRYLIKTRGQQVTLSCSPISGHRSVSWYQQTPGQGLQFLFEYFSETQRNKGNFPGRFSGRQFSNSRSEMNVSTLELGDSALYLCASSVSALLGETQYFGPGTRLLVL.

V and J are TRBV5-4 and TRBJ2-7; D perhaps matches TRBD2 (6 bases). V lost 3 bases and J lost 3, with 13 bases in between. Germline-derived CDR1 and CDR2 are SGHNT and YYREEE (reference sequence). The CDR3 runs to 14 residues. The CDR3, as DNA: TGTGCCAGCAGCTCGCCGGGACTGCACTACGAGCAGTACTTC. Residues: CASSSPGLHYEQYF.

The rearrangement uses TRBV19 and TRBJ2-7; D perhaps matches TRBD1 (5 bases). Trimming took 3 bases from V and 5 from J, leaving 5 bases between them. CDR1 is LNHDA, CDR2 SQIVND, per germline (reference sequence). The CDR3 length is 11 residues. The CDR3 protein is CASSIRDEQYF. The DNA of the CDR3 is TGTGCCAGTAGTATCAGGGACGAGCAGTACTTC.

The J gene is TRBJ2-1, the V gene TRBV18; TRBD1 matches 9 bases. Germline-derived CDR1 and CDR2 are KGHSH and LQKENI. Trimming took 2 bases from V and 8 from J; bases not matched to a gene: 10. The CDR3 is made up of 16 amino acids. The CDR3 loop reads CASSPNVGTGIHEQFF. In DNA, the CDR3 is TGTGCCAGCTCACCAAATGTAGGGACAGGGATCCATGAGCAGTTCTTC. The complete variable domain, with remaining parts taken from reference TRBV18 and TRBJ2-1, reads NAGVMQNPRHLVRRRGQEARLRCSPMKGHSHVYWYRQLPEEGLKFMVYLQKENIIDESGMPKERFSAEFPKEGPSILRIQQVVRGDSAAYFCASSPNVGTGIHEQFFGPGTRLTVL.

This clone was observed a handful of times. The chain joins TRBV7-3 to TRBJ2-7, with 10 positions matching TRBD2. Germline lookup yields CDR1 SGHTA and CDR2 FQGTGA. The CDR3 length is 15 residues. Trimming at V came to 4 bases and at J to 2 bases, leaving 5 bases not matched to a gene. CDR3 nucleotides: TGTGCCAGCAGCTATAGCGGGGGGCTGACCTACGAGCAGTACTTC. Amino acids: CASSYSGGLTYEQYF.

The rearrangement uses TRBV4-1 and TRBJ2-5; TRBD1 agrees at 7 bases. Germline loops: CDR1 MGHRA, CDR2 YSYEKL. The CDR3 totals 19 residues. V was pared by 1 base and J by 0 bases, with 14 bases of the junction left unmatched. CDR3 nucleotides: TGCGCCAGCAGCCAAGGGATCCAAGGGGGCGCCTTTTACCAAGAGACCCAGTACTTC. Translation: CASSQGIQGGAFYQETQYF.

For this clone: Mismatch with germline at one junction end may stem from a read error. CDR3 residues: CASSLTDTQYF. CDR3 nucleotides: TGTGCTAGCAGCTTAACAGATACGCAGTATTTT. The chain combines TRBV7-7 with TRBJ2-3, with D hard to call. CDR3 length equals 11 residues. CDR1 is SSHAT, CDR2 FNYEAQ, per germline (reference sequence). Complete variable domain (other parts from reference TRBV7-7 and TRBJ2-3): GAGVSQSPRYKVTKRGQDVTLRCDPISSHATLYWYQQALGQGPEFLTYFNYEAQPDKSGLPSDRFSAERPEGSISTLTIQRTEQRDSAMYRCASSLTDTQYFGPGTRLTVL.

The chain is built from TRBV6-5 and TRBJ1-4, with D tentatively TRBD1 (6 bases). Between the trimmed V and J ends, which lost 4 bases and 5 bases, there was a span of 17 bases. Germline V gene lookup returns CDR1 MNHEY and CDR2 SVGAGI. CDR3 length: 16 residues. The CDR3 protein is CASSLRRTAYNEKLFF. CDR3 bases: TGTGCCAGCAGTTTACGTCGGACAGCCTACAATGAAAAACTGTTTTTT.

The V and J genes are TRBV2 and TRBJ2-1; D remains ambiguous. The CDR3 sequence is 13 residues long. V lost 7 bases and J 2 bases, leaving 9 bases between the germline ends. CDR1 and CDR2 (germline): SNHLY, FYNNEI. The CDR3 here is CASTELAYNEQFF. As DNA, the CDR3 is TGTGCCAGCACCGAGCTAGCCTACAATGAGCAGTTCTTC.

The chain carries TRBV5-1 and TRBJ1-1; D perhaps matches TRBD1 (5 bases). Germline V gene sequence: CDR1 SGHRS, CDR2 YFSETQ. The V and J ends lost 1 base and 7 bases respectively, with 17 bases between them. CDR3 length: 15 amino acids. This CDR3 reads CASSLNPGQLSEAFF. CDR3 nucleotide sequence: TGCGCCAGCAGCTTGAACCCAGGACAATTAAGTGAAGCTTTCTTT.

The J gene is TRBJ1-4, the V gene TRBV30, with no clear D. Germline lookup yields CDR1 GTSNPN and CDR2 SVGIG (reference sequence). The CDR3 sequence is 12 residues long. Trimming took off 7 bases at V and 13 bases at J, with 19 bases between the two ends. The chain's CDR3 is CASETKRAGLFF. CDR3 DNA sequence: TGTGCCTCGGAGACCAAACGGGCGGGACTGTTTTTT.

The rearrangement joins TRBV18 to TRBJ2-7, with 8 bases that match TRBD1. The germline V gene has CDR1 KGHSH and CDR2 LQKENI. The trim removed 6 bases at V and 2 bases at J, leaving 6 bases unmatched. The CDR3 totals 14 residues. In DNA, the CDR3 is TGTGCCAGCTCGCCCCGGGACAGGACCTACGAGCAGTACTTC. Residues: CASSPRDRTYEQYF.